This TCR beta chain was found in a study of shared clonotypes between healthy human individuals. Overall study results and limits: Sequencing depth was a factor that was expected to affect clonotype sharing among donors.

Trimming removed 0 bases at V and 0 bases at J, with 7 bases between. The CDR3 has 16 residues. Germline assignment: CDR1 SGHRS and CDR2 YFSETQ. About this clone: The antigen remains unidentified.

Assay: immunoSEQ multiplex PCR; the TCRdb copy retains only in-frame clones and omits some. The sample records hundreds of thousands of clones, around 77% being singletons. Input material: PBMCs. The rearrangement uses TRBV5-1 and TRBJ2-6; D is ambiguous. The sequence was obtained from a woman between 40 and 50 years old in good health. Some clones in this sample may be carry-over from other donors' samples. CDR3 protein: CASSLGGSSGANVLTF. The CDR3 DNA reads as TGCGCCAGCAGCTTGGGTGGAAGCTCTGGGGCCAACGTCCTGACTTTC.